A single sample is the source of the 32 T cell receptor beta chains below, sequenced in a study of blood T cell repertoires in COVID-19. TCRdb's copy holds only in-frame clones and misses some; the assay was immunoSEQ multiplex PCR. Found here are 130,000 or so clones, 70% to 90% of them singletons; the top ten hold 2% to 2.5%. Sequencing input: peripheral blood. Receptors were obtained from a man in his 70s with active COVID-19.

This clone was seen only a few times. The chain employs TRBV27 and TRBJ1-2; TRBD1 agrees at 7 bases. Germline CDR1 and CDR2: MNHEY and SMNVEV (reference sequence). The CDR3 has 14 residues. The V and J ends lost 8 bases and 2 bases, in that order; junction bases with no gene match: 8. CDR3 in DNA: TGTGCCAGCGGAACTATGACAGGGAACTATGGCTACACCTTC. Protein sequence: CASGTMTGNYGYTF.

The chain links TRBV4-1 to TRBJ2-2; D possibly corresponds to TRBD1 (6 bases). Looked up from germline, CDR1 is MGHRA and CDR2 is YSYEKL. V dropped 0 bases and J dropped 4 bases, with 12 bases sitting between them. The CDR3 length is 16 residues. DNA of the CDR3: TGCGCCAGCAGCCAAGAGGACAGACTAATCACCGGGGAGCTGTTTTTT. It specifies CASSQEDRLITGELFF.

CDR3 coding DNA: TGTGCCAGCAGCCCTCAGTGGGGCATCTCTGGGGCCAACGTCCTGACTTTC. Translation: CASSPQWGISGANVLTF. This chain links TRBV27 with TRBJ2-6; tentatively, D is TRBD1 (5 bases). There are 17 residues in the CDR3. CDR1 and CDR2 (germline): MNHEY, SMNVEV (reference sequence). Trimming shortened V by 6 bases and J by 0 bases, and 15 bases separated the two germline ends.

This clone was observed a handful of times. The V call is TRBV6-5, the J call TRBJ1-5, with TRBD1 matching 7 bases. The ends lost 4 bases at V and 4 bases at J; junction bases unmatched: 4. CDR3 length equals 14 residues. The germline V gene encodes CDR1 MNHEY and CDR2 SVGAGI. CDR3 region: CASSSTGENQPQHF. In nucleotides, the CDR3 is TGTGCCAGCAGTTCTACAGGGGAAAATCAGCCCCAGCATTTT.

CDR3 coding DNA: TGTGCCAGTAGTATACTAAGAGGGATCGGCAATCAGCCCCAGCATTTT. Its translation: CASSILRGIGNQPQHF. The chain carries TRBV19 and TRBJ1-5; D ambiguous. The germline V gene has CDR1 LNHDA and CDR2 SQIVND (reference sequence). V lost 2 bases and J 2 bases, leaving 13 bases between the germline ends. The CDR3 sequence is 16 residues long.

The J gene is TRBJ1-5, the V gene TRBV18; weak D call: TRBD1 (6 bases). V shed 3 bases and J shed 3 bases, with 12 bases lying between them. The CDR3 is 15 residues long. Germline V gene sequence: CDR1 KGHSH, CDR2 LQKENI. The CDR3 spells CASSPKQGPNQPQHF. The CDR3 coding sequence is TGTGCCAGCTCACCGAAACAGGGCCCCAATCAGCCCCAGCATTTT.

V usage is TRBV27 and J usage is TRBJ2-1, with 7 bases lining up with TRBD2. This CDR3 region has 15 residues. Germline loops: CDR1 MNHEY, CDR2 SMNVEV (reference sequence). With 4 bases clipped from V and 2 bases from J, the junction kept 5 bases outside the gene matches. The CDR3: CASSWSGNAYNEQFF. In DNA, the CDR3 is TGTGCCAGCAGTTGGAGCGGGAACGCCTACAATGAGCAGTTCTTC.

The chain carries TRBV18 and TRBJ2-1; TRBD2 matches at 10 bases. V gave up 0 bases and J gave up 7 bases; unmatched junction bases: 9. CDR1 KGHSH and CDR2 LQKENI come from the germline V gene. This CDR3 is built from 17 residues. DNA for the CDR3: TGTGCCAGCTCACCACCTTTCAGCGGGAGGGCGAAAAATGAGCAGTTCTTC. Translated, it gives CASSPPFSGRAKNEQFF.

This rearrangement joins TRBV7-2 to TRBJ2-1; D is undetermined. Germline values: CDR1 SGHTA, CDR2 FQGNSA. CDR3 length: 15 amino acids. V dropped 4 bases and J dropped 9 bases, with 19 bases sitting between them. The CDR3 DNA is TGTGCCAGCAGCTCCCGAGCCTCCCCCCCGGGTGAGCAGTTCTTC. Its translation is CASSSRASPPGEQFF.

This rearrangement joins TRBV28 to TRBJ2-4; 8 nucleotides line up with TRBD1. V shed 6 bases, J shed 1 base, and the junction held 5 bases outside the gene matches. This CDR3 contains 15 residues. Germline CDR1 reads MDHEN; CDR2 reads SYDVKM. CDR3 bases: TGTGCCAGCAGCTTAGGGACAGGCGCCAAAAACATTCAGTACTTC. Translating gives CASSLGTGAKNIQYF.

This chain links TRBV7-2 with TRBJ2-7; TRBD1 agrees at 11 bases. Trimming took 9 bases from V and 4 from J; bases not matched to a gene: 11. Germline CDR1 is SGHTA and CDR2 is FQGNSA. The CDR3 sequence is 15 residues long. This CDR3 is CASSSTGTGGYEQYF. CDR3 nucleotides: TGTGCCAGTTCTTCCACCGGGACAGGGGGTTACGAGCAGTACTTC.

The chain is built from TRBV3-1 (or the pseudogene TRBV3-2) and TRBJ2-7; 7 nucleotides line up with TRBD2. V gave up 8 bases and J gave up 3 bases; unmatched junction bases: 4. Germline assignment: CDR1 LGHDT and CDR2 YNNKEL (reference sequence). This CDR3 region has 12 residues. CDR3 nucleotide sequence: TGTGCCAGCGGGGGAGGGAGCTACGAGCAGTACTTC. This codes for CASGGGSYEQYF.

CDR3 DNA sequence: TGTGCCAGTAGGAGAGGACAGAGCAATGAAAAACTGTTTTTT. It specifies CASRRGQSNEKLFF. The chain couples TRBV19 to TRBJ1-4; TRBD1 might be the D (6 bases). The V gene's germline CDR1 is LNHDA and CDR2 SQIVND (reference sequence). The length of the CDR3 is 14 residues. Trimming shortened V by 6 bases and J by 5 bases, and 13 bases separated the two germline ends.

The chain couples TRBV6-6 to TRBJ2-7, with TRBD2 identical over 11 bases. This CDR3 is 16 amino acids long. The germline V gene has CDR1 MNHNY and CDR2 SVGAGI (reference sequence). The junction had 7 bases not matched to a gene; V was cut back by 2 bases and J by 4 bases. CDR3 protein: CASSYPPSGRWYEQYF. CDR3 nucleotides: TGTGCCAGCAGTTACCCGCCTAGCGGGAGGTGGTACGAGCAGTACTTC.

The V gene is TRBV5-4, the J gene TRBJ2-4; 7 bases fit TRBD1. The J segment lost 7 bases and the V segment lost 4 bases, leaving 8 bases of the junction unmatched. Germline V CDR1 and CDR2: SGHNT, YYREEE (reference sequence). The length of the CDR3 is 14 residues. The CDR3 loop is CASSQVDRSNIQYF. For the CDR3, the DNA is TGTGCCAGCAGCCAAGTGGACAGGAGCAACATTCAGTACTTC.

The V gene is TRBV6-5, the J gene TRBJ2-7; 7 bases match TRBD1. The V segment lost 4 bases and the J segment 5 bases; nucleotides outside the gene matches: 8. The germline V gene has CDR1 MNHEY and CDR2 SVGAGI. This CDR3 has 14 amino acids. The CDR3 protein is CASSLLTGEDEQYF. The CDR3 nucleotides read TGTGCCAGCAGTTTACTCACAGGGGAAGACGAGCAGTACTTC.

The chain links TRBV16 to TRBJ2-1; 11 bases are a match to TRBD1. Germline CDR1 reads KGHSY; CDR2 reads FQNENV. CDR3 length: 15 residues. With 4 bases clipped from V and 7 bases from J, the junction kept 6 bases outside the gene matches. The chain's CDR3 is CASSPPGTGGNEQFF. The CDR3 bases are TGTGCCAGCAGCCCCCCCGGGACAGGGGGAAATGAGCAGTTCTTC. Full variable domain (remainder filled in from reference TRBV16 and TRBJ2-1): GEEVAQTPKHLVRGEGQKAKLYCAPIKGHSYVFWYQQVLKNEFKFLISFQNENVFDETGMPKERFSAKCLPNSPCSLEIQATKLEDSAVYFCASSPPGTGGNEQFFGPGTRLTVL.

The chain employs TRBV7-3 and TRBJ2-3; 13 bases are a match to TRBD2. Germline V gene data show CDR1 as SGHTA and CDR2 as FQGTGA. V gave up 3 bases and J gave up 7 bases; unmatched junction bases: 4. This CDR3 region has 15 residues. CDR3 region: CASSFGLAGVYTQYF. CDR3 sequence (DNA): TGTGCCAGCAGCTTCGGACTAGCGGGAGTGTATACGCAGTATTTT.

This chain links TRBV9 with TRBJ2-7; weak D call: TRBD2 (5 bases). The V end lost 2 bases, the J end lost 2 bases, and 8 bases lay between the germline ends. CDR3 size: 13 residues. Germline V gives CDR1 SGDLS, CDR2 YYNGEE. The CDR3 protein is CASSVRDPYEQYF. The CDR3 coding sequence is TGTGCCAGCAGCGTGAGGGATCCCTACGAGCAGTACTTC.

The rearrangement joins TRBV13 to TRBJ2-7; D gene uncertain. Germline V gene lookup returns CDR1 PRHDT and CDR2 FYEKMQ (reference sequence). The CDR3 sequence is 11 residues long. Trimming left V 1 base short and J 7 bases short, with 5 bases between. The CDR3 is CASSLVGEQYF. The CDR3 bases are TGTGCCAGCAGCTTAGTCGGGGAGCAGTACTTC.

The J gene is TRBJ2-7, the V gene TRBV3-1 (or the pseudogene TRBV3-2), with TRBD1 identical over 12 bases. This CDR3 has 16 amino acids. Germline CDR1 and CDR2: LGHDT and YNNKEL (reference sequence). J lost 7 bases, V lost 3 bases, and 10 bases had no gene match. For the CDR3, the DNA is TGTGCCAGCAGCCAGTGGGCGGGACAGGGGGCTAGGGAGCAGTACTTC. It specifies CASSQWAGQGAREQYF.

This chain links TRBV3-1 (or the pseudogene TRBV3-2) with TRBJ2-7; 7 bases line up with TRBD2. The germline CDR1 and CDR2 sequences are LGHDT and YNNKEL (reference sequence). Trimming at V came to 0 bases and at J to 3 bases, leaving 11 bases not matched to a gene. The CDR3 covers 17 residues. CDR3 region: CASSQEEFKRDCYEQYF. In nucleotides, the CDR3 is TGTGCCAGCAGCCAAGAGGAATTCAAGCGGGATTGCTACGAGCAGTACTTC.

This chain links TRBV11-1 with TRBJ2-7; 8 positions match TRBD1. Per the germline V gene, CDR1 is SGHAT and CDR2 is FQDESV (reference sequence). This CDR3 has 14 amino acids. Trimming removed 5 bases from V and 3 bases from J; junction bases left unmatched: 6. CDR3 coding DNA: TGTGCCAGCAGCCTCGGACAGGGAGTCTACGAGCAGTACTTC. As protein: CASSLGQGVYEQYF.

The chain combines TRBV7-6 with TRBJ2-3; D remains unclear. This CDR3 region has 13 residues. Per germline, CDR1 SGHVS and CDR2 FNYEAQ. The V end was cut by 5 bases, the J end by 2 bases, with 8 bases between. CDR3 sequence (DNA): TGTGCCAGCAGCCTACGCCTCACAGATACGCAGTATTTT. This gives the protein CASSLRLTDTQYF.

The chain uses TRBV18 and TRBJ2-1; tentative D call: TRBD1 (8 bases). This CDR3 contains 16 residues. CDR1 KGHSH and CDR2 LQKENI come from the germline V gene. V was pared by 1 base and J by 5 bases, with 15 bases between. The CDR3 nucleotides read TGTGCCAGCTCACCACGGACAGGGAGGGCTCACAATGAGCAGTTCTTC. Its protein product is CASSPRTGRAHNEQFF.

This clone is a singleton in its sample. This chain links TRBV30 with TRBJ1-3; D is unclear. V was clipped by 3 bases and J by 0 bases, with 12 bases between them. Germline-derived CDR1 and CDR2 are GTSNPN and SVGIG (reference sequence). The CDR3 has 15 residues. In nucleotides, the CDR3 is TGTGCCTGGAGAAGAGGAGGAAACTCTGGAAACACCATATATTTT. Translating gives CAWRRGGNSGNTIYF.

This chain connects TRBV6-5 to TRBJ2-2, with D maybe TRBD1 (6 bases). V gave up 6 bases and J gave up 4 bases, with 12 bases separating them. CDR1 and CDR2 (germline): MNHEY, SVGAGI. The length of the CDR3 is 14 residues. CDR3 region: CASRNRAGTGELFF. CDR3 DNA sequence: TGTGCCAGCAGAAACAGGGCGGGCACCGGGGAGCTGTTTTTT.

CDR3 sequence: CASSLVDSGRAGQFF. CDR3 DNA: TGTGCCAGCAGTTTAGTCGATAGCGGGAGGGCCGGGCAGTTCTTC. The rearrangement links TRBV28 to TRBJ2-1; TRBD2 matches 11 bases. Germline assignment: CDR1 MDHEN and CDR2 SYDVKM. V shed 2 bases and J 12 bases; nucleotides not matched to a gene: 9. The CDR3 is made up of 15 amino acids. Drawing the rest from reference TRBV28 and TRBJ2-1, the complete variable domain is DVKVTQSSRYLVKRTGEKVFLECVQDMDHENMFWYRQDPGLGLRLIYFSYDVKMKEKGDIPEGYSVSREKKERFSLILESASTNQTSMYLCASSLVDSGRAGQFFGPGTRLTVL.

J is TRBJ2-1 and V is TRBV6-2 or TRBV6-3; TRBD2 matches 11 bases. V lost 5 bases to trimming and J lost 8 bases; unmatched junction nucleotides: 14. There are 17 residues in the CDR3. CDR1 and CDR2 from the germline V gene are MNHEY and SVGEGT. The CDR3 DNA follows: TGTGCCAGCAGTCAAGGGTTAGCGGGAGGGAAAGGCTATGAGCAGTTCTTC. This gives the protein CASSQGLAGGKGYEQFF.

The rearrangement joins TRBV29-1 to TRBJ2-4, with 7 bases lining up with TRBD2. CDR3 length: 14 residues. The germline V gene encodes CDR1 SQVTM and CDR2 ANQGSEA. The ends lost 5 bases at V and 4 bases at J; junction bases unmatched: 8. The CDR3 reads CSVLLGGGKNIQYF. The CDR3 nucleotides are TGCAGCGTTCTTCTTGGGGGAGGGAAAAACATTCAGTACTTC.

This clone was observed once. V gene TRBV5-6 combines with J gene TRBJ2-7; D call uncertain. Trimming took off 0 bases at V and 6 bases at J, with 7 bases between the two ends. CDR1 SGHDT and CDR2 YYEEEE come from the germline V gene. There are 12 residues in the CDR3. CDR3 nucleotides: TGTGCCAGCAGCTTGGACAGCACCGAGCAGTACTTC. This translates into CASSLDSTEQYF.

This sequence joins TRBV4-2 and TRBJ2-1; 10 bases map to TRBD2. Trimming cost V 1 base and J 6 bases; bases outside gene matches: 9. CDR3 length: 17 amino acids. Germline values: CDR1 LGHNA, CDR2 YNFKEQ. CDR3 protein: CASSQGGLAGDFNEQFF. CDR3 nucleotide sequence: TGTGCCAGCAGCCAAGGGGGGCTAGCGGGAGATTTCAATGAGCAGTTCTTC.